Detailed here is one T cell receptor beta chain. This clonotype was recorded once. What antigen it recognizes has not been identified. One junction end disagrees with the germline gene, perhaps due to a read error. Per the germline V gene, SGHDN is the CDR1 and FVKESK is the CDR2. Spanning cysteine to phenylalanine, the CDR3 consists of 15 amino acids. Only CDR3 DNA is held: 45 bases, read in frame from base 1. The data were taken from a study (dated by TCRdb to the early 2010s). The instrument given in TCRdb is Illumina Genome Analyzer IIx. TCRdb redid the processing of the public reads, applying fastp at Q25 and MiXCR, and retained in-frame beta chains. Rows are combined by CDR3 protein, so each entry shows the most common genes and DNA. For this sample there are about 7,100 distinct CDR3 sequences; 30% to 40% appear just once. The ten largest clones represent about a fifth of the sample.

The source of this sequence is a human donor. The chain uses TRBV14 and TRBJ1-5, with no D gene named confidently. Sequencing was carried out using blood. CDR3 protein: CVSSTRGNSNQPQHF. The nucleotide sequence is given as TGTGTCAGCAGCACCCGCGGTAATAGCAATCAGCCCCAGCATTTT. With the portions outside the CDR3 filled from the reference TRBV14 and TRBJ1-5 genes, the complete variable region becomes EAGVTQFPSHSVIEKGQTVTLRCDPISGHDNLYWYRRVMGKEIKFLLHFVKESKQDESGMPNNRFLAERTGGTYSTLKVQPAELEDSGVYFCVSSTRGNSNQPQHFGDGTRLSIL.